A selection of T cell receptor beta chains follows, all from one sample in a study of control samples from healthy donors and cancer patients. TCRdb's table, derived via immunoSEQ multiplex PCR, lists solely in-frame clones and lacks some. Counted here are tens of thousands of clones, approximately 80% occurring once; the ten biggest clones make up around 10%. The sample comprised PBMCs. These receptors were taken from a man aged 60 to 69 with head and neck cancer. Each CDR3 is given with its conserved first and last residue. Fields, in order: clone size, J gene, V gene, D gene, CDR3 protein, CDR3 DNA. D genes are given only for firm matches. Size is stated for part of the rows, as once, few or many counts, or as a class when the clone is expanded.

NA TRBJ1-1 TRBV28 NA CASSLRGIGAEAFF TGTGCCAGCAGTTTGCGGGGGATAGGCGCTGAAGCTTTCTTT
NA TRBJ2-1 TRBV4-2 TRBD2 CASRRREGQDEQFF TGTGCCAGCAGGAGGCGGGAGGGCCAAGATGAGCAGTTCTTC
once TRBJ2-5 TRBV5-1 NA CASSLDAGGETQYF TGCGCCAGCAGCTTGGACGCAGGAGGGGAGACCCAGTACTTC
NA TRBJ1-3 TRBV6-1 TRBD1 CASSATGVYSGNTIYF TGTGCCAGCAGTGCAACAGGGGTTTACTCTGGAAACACCATATATTTT
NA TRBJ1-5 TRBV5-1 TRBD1 CASSPTGGSDQPQHF TGCGCCAGCAGTCCAACAGGGGGCTCGGATCAGCCCCAGCATTTT
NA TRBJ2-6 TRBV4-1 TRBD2 CARSPGGRGRSGANVLTF TGCGCCCGCAGCCCGGGGGGGCGGGGGCGCTCTGGGGCCAACGTCCTGACTTTC
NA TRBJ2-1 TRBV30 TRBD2 CAWSGRGGRAYDEQFF TGTGCCTGGAGCGGTCGGGGCGGGAGGGCTTACGATGAGCAGTTCTTC
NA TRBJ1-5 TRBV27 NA CAIPQPGNYHPHKPQHF TGTGCCATTCCACAACCGGGGAATTACCATCCCCACAAGCCCCAGCATTTT
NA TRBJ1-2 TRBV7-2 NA CASSLNRVVYGYTF TGTGCCAGCAGCTTAAATCGTGTGGTCTATGGCTACACCTTC
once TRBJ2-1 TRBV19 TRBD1 CASSAPGQKTLREQFF TGTGCCAGTAGTGCTCCGGGACAGAAAACACTCAGGGAGCAGTTCTTC
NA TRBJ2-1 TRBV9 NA CASSVVGREQFF TGTGCCAGCAGCGTAGTGGGGCGGGAGCAGTTCTTC
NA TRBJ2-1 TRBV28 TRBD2 CASSPLAGGPSVFF TGTGCCAGCAGTCCATTAGCGGGAGGGCCCTCCGTCTTCTTC
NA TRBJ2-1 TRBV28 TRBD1 CASSTGQSKAPNEQFF TGTGCCAGCAGTACGGGACAGTCAAAAGCTCCCAATGAGCAGTTCTTC
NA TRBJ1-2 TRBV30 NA CAWSVAGVNYGYTF TGCGCCTGGAGTGTGGCTGGGGTAAACTATGGCTACACCTTC
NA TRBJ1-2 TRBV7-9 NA CAVGGGINYGYTF TGTGCGGTTGGAGGGGGTATAAACTATGGCTACACCTTC
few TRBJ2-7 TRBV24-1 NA CATSDGGSYEQYF TGTGCCACCAGTGATGGGGGCTCCTACGAGCAGTACTTC
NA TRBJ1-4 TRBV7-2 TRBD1 CASSHRRGHSNEKLFF TGTGCCAGCAGCCATAGGAGGGGGCACTCGAACGAAAAACTGTTTTTT
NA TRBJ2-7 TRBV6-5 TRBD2 CASSYSSGSWNEQYF TGTGCCAGCAGTTACTCTAGCGGGAGTTGGAACGAGCAGTACTTC
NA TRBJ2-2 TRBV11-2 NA CASSLPWARKNTGELFF TGTGCCAGCAGCTTACCCTGGGCGCGCAAGAACACCGGGGAGCTGTTTTTT
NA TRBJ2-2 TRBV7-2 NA CASSSRTANTGELFF TGTGCCAGCAGCTCCCGGACCGCGAACACCGGGGAGCTGTTTTTT
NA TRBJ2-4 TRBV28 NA CASSPPGRPGYF TGTGCCAGCAGTCCACCGGGACGCCCTGGGTACTTC
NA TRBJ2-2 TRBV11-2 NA CASSYGGGGTGELFF TGTGCCAGCAGCTATGGCGGAGGGGGCACCGGGGAGCTGTTTTTT
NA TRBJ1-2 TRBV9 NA CASSPSGGYYGYTF TGTGCCAGCAGCCCCAGCGGGGGCTACTATGGCTACACCTTC
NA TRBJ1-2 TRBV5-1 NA CASSLMGSSYGYTF TGCGCCAGCAGCTTGATGGGCAGCTCCTATGGCTACACCTTC
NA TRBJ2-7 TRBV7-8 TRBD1 CASSSDRPYEQYF TGTGCCAGCAGTTCGGACAGGCCCTACGAGCAGTACTTC
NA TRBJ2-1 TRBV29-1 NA CSASAWDNYNEQFF TGCAGCGCCTCTGCTTGGGACAACTACAATGAGCAGTTCTTC
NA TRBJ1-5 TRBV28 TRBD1 CASTTQRGQGAYQPQHF TGTGCCAGCACCACCCAAAGGGGACAGGGGGCGTATCAGCCCCAGCATTTT
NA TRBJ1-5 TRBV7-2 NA CASSLGGLSNQPQHF TGTGCCAGCAGCTTAGGGGGGCTAAGCAATCAGCCCCAGCATTTT